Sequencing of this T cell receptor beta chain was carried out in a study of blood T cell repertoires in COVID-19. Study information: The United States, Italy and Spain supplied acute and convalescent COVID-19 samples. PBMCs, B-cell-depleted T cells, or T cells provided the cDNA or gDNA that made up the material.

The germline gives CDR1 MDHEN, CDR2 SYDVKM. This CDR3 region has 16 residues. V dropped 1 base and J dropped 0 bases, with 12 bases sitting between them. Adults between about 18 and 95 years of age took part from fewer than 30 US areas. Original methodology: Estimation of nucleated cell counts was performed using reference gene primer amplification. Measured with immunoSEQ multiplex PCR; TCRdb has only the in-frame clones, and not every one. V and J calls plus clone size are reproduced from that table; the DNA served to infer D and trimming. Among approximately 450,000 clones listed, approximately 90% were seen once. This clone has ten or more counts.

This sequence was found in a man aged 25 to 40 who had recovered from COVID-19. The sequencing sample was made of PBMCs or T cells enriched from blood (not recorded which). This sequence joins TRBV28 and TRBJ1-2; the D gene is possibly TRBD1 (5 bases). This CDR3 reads CASSLFPGNTNYGYTF. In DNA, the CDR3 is TGTGCCAGCAGTTTATTCCCAGGGAACACTAACTATGGCTACACCTTC.